The source of this T cell receptor (beta chain) is a study of tissue T cells after allogeneic stem cell transplantation. Time point defined: mouse harvest day 14 after allogeneic transplant. Each mouse received 10^7 T-cell-depleted marrow cells plus 10^6 splenic CD5+ T cells by tail vein. B6 (H2b) cells into BALB/c (H2d) mice; tissues taken at day 7 or 14. The sample holds a few counts of this clone. Mouse germline and gene names are used. Read data end 1 residue before the CDR3 end; the end is taken from the germline J gene. CDR1 KGHTA and CDR2 FQNQQP come from the germline V gene. CDR3 length equals 16 residues. Profiled with immunoSEQ multiplex PCR; TCRdb holds only in-frame clones, not every one. Counted here are thousands of clones, 36% occurring once; the ten biggest clones make up more than 6%.

Sequenced input: skin. The rearrangement joins TRBV23 to TRBJ2-5; the table names TRBD1, a call not compared with the DNA. This receptor was identified in a female BALB/c mouse given C57BL/6 T cells with graft-versus-host disease after an allogeneic hematopoietic cell transplant. CDR3 region: CSSSQSGTGGADTQYF. Partial CDR3 DNA: TGCTCCAGCAGTCAATCTGGGACAGGGGGTGCAGACACCCAGTAC.